The 16 T cell receptor beta chains listed next were all sequenced from one sample in a study of post-analysis software for immune sequencing data. Unique-molecular-identifier-tagged TCR beta cDNA libraries were used. TCRdb re-called the PCR reads through MiXCR, storing one row per CDR3 protein. The sample shows approximately 730,000 distinct CDR3 sequences, more than 45% of them seen only once. Study results and caveats: Five or six TRBV segments, TRBV5-6, TRBV5-1 and TRBV20-1 among them, were found more frequent in patients than controls.

Antigen specificity for these receptors is unknown. The sample comprised blood. These receptors were collected from a girl aged 10 to 17 with multiple sclerosis.

The V gene is TRBV20-1, the J gene TRBJ2-7; D is unresolved. Trimming shortened V by 5 bases and J by 7 bases, and 12 bases separated the two germline ends. The length of the CDR3 is 11 residues. Germline lookup yields CDR1 DFQATT and CDR2 SNEGSKA (reference sequence). The CDR3 is CSAPRSGEQYF. The CDR3 nucleotides read TGCAGTGCTCCCCGCTCGGGTGAGCAGTACTTC.

The CDR3 loop reads CASSALQQTYNSPLHF. The CDR3 DNA is TGTGCCAGCAGTGCCCTTCAACAAACCTATAATTCACCCCTCCACTTT. The chain has TRBV6-6 and TRBJ1-6; D is unresolved. Germline V gene data show CDR1 as MNHNY and CDR2 as SVGAGI (reference sequence). The V end was cut by 5 bases, the J end by 2 bases, with 13 bases between. CDR3 length equals 16 residues.

This clonotype was seen only a few times. The chain uses TRBV6-1 and TRBJ2-7, with 8 positions matching TRBD1. The germline V gene has CDR1 MNHNS and CDR2 SASEGT. This CDR3 is built from 14 residues. The V gene end was trimmed by 6 bases and the J gene end by 3 bases; junction bases not matched to a gene: 7. CDR3 protein: CASRPGQADYEQYF. Written as DNA, the CDR3 is TGTGCCAGCAGGCCGGGACAGGCCGACTACGAGCAGTACTTC.

V and J are TRBV5-1 and TRBJ2-1; TRBD2 is a possible D gene (5 bases). Germline CDR1 is SGHRS and CDR2 is YFSETQ. This CDR3 is 13 amino acids long. V was clipped by 5 bases and J by 4 bases, with 10 bases between them. For the CDR3, the DNA is TGCGCCAGCAGAGAGGAGGAGTACAATGAGCAGTTCTTC. Protein product: CASREEEYNEQFF.

The chain recombines TRBV6-1 with TRBJ2-1; possibly TRBD1 for D (7 bases). V was trimmed by 5 bases and J by 2 bases, leaving 13 bases between them. CDR1 and CDR2 from the germline V gene are MNHNS and SASEGT. The CDR3 length is 15 residues. CDR3 DNA sequence: TGTGCCAGCAGTCCAACAGGGGAGGCCTACAATGAGCAGTTCTTC. As protein: CASSPTGEAYNEQFF.

This sequence joins TRBV6-1 and TRBJ1-1, with D possibly TRBD1 on 5 matching bases. CDR3 length: 15 residues. The germline V and J ends were trimmed by 10 bases and 0 bases, with 18 bases remaining between them. The germline V gene has CDR1 MNHNS and CDR2 SASEGT. The CDR3 coding sequence is TGTGCCACCTGGGGTTCGGGACGGCTGAACACTGAAGCTTTCTTT. Amino acids: CATWGSGRLNTEAFF.

The V gene is TRBV20-1, the J gene TRBJ1-2, with D tentatively TRBD1 (6 bases). The V gene lost 6 bases and the J gene lost 3 bases, with 14 bases spanning the gap. The CDR3 runs to 13 residues. The germline gives CDR1 DFQATT, CDR2 SNEGSKA (reference sequence). In DNA, the CDR3 is TGCAGTGCCGGTACAGGGACTGACTATGGCTACACCTTC. It encodes CSAGTGTDYGYTF.

This chain uses TRBV12-3 or TRBV12-4 with TRBJ1-2; tentative D call: TRBD1 (6 bases). Trimming left V 4 bases short and J 8 bases short, with 14 bases between. The length of the CDR3 is 13 residues. CDR3 sequence: CASSSTGTDGYTF. Written as DNA, the CDR3 is TGTGCCAGCAGTTCAACAGGGACGGACGGCTACACCTTC.

As regards this clonotype: One end of the junction varies from germline; a read error may be responsible. The rearrangement links TRBV7-7 to TRBJ2-5; the match to TRBD1 covers 7 bases. From germline, CDR1 is SSHAT and CDR2 FNYEAQ (reference sequence). CDR3 length: 16 amino acids. The DNA of the CDR3 is TGTGCTAGCAGCTTAAATACAGGGGTCGAGCAAGAGACCCAGTACTTC. Encoded protein: CASSLNTGVEQETQYF.

This clonotype was seen a single time. J is TRBJ2-4 and V is TRBV28; D is perhaps TRBD2 (5 bases). The length of the CDR3 is 17 residues. V was clipped by 3 bases and J by 5 bases, with 20 bases between them. Germline V gene sequence: CDR1 MDHEN, CDR2 SYDVKM. The CDR3 is CASSFRFRGASQNIQYF. CDR3 DNA: TGTGCCAGCAGTTTCCGTTTTCGGGGAGCTAGTCAAAACATTCAGTACTTC.

The chain joins TRBV6-1 to TRBJ2-5, with D unresolved. Trimming shortened V by 8 bases and J by 8 bases, and 12 bases separated the two germline ends. Germline CDR1 MNHNS, CDR2 SASEGT. This CDR3 has 11 amino acids. This CDR3 is CASVGKYTQYF. CDR3 DNA sequence: TGTGCCAGCGTAGGGAAATATACCCAGTACTTC.

This chain links TRBV14 with TRBJ2-7; the D gene could be TRBD1 or TRBD2 (5 bases each). V lost 0 bases to trimming and J lost 9 bases, with 12 bases between them. This CDR3 has 13 residues. CDR1 is SGHDN, CDR2 FVKESK, per germline. In nucleotides, the CDR3 is TGTGCCAGCAGCCAAGATCTACGGGGACGGCAGTACTTC. It specifies CASSQDLRGRQYF.

This chain connects TRBV6-1 to TRBJ2-5; the D is unclear. The DNA end favors TRBJ2-7, so the J call may be wrong. The CDR3 is 12 residues long. Germline lookup yields CDR1 MNHNS and CDR2 SASEGT. CDR3 coding DNA: TGTGCCAGCAGTGTGAGGTTCTACGAGCAGTACTTC. Its translation: CASSVRFYEQYF.

V usage is TRBV7-2 and J usage is TRBJ2-7; D might be TRBD1 (6 bases). TRBJ2-5 matches the DNA end more closely, so the J call is doubtful. Germline values: CDR1 SGHTA, CDR2 FQGNSA. The CDR3 length is 14 residues. The CDR3: CASSFRGLGETQYF. The CDR3 bases are TGTGCCAGCAGCTTCAGGGGTTTAGGGGAGACCCAGTACTTC.

The chain carries TRBV5-1 and TRBJ2-3, with D unclear. This CDR3 is 14 amino acids long. Germline-derived CDR1 and CDR2 are SGHRS and YFSETQ. Deletions cut 0 bases from V and 4 bases from J, with 9 bases between. In nucleotides, the CDR3 is TGCGCCAGCAGCTTGGAAGTTATCGCAGATACGCAGTATTTT. Amino acids: CASSLEVIADTQYF.

This clonotype was counted a few times. This chain connects TRBV4-3 to TRBJ1-3; D is uncertain. CDR1 and CDR2 from the germline V gene are LGHNA and YSLEER. V was cut by 5 bases and J by 4 bases, with 15 bases left in between. This CDR3 region has 15 residues. The CDR3 here is CASSALLGSGNTIYF. The DNA for the CDR3 is TGCGCCAGCAGCGCCCTTTTGGGGTCCGGAAACACCATATATTTT.